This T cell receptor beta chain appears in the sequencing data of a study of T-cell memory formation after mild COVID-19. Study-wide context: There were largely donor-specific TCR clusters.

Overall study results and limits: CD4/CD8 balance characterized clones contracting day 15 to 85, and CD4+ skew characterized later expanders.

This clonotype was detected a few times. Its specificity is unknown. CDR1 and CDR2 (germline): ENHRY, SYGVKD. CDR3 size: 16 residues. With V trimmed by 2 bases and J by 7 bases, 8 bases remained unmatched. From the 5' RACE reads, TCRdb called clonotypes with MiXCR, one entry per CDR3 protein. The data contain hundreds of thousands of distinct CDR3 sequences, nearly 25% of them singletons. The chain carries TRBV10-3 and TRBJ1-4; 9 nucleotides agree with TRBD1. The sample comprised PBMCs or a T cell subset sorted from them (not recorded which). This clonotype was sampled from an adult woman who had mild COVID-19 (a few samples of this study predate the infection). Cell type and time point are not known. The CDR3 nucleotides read TGTGCCATCAGTGAGCGCAATACAGGGGGCGGTGAAAAACTGTTTTTT. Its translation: CAISERNTGGGEKLFF.